The present entry profiles one T cell receptor beta chain with its context. This sample was included in a study of blood T cell repertoires in COVID-19. Original handling: Nucleated cell number was recorded as an estimate derived from reference gene primer amplification. Clones were read by immunoSEQ multiplex PCR, and TCRdb kept only the in-frame ones, dropping some. The DNA gave D and trimming, while V, J and clone size come from that table. The sample holds a few hundred thousand clones, 70% to 90% seen once. Trimming took off 5 bases at V and 4 bases at J, with 17 bases between the two ends. The CDR3 has 15 amino acids.

The source of this sequence is a man younger than 40 with active or convalescent COVID-19. The rearrangement uses TRBV23-1 and TRBJ1-2, with D maybe TRBD1 (5 bases). TRBV23-1 is reported as an ORF; its role is uncertain. The source material was peripheral blood. The CDR3 loop is CASSFRTRRLYGYTF. The DNA of the CDR3 is TGCGCCAGCAGTTTTCGGACAAGGCGACTCTATGGCTACACCTTC.